This record concerns one T cell receptor beta chain sequence. Antigen: not known. The data were taken from a study of T-cell memory formation after mild COVID-19. General study findings and limits: Pre-infection memory harbored some responding clones, suggesting cross-reactive memory joined. Later expanders leaned toward CD4+, whereas clones contracting from day 15 to 85 were balanced CD4/CD8. Clones that contracted clustered mainly in CM and EM if CD4+ and in EMRA if CD8+.

Using constant-segment primers, 5'RACE produced TCR alpha and TCR beta cDNA libraries carrying sample barcodes and UMIs. In TCRdb, the 5' RACE reads were re-called with MiXCR into one record per CDR3 protein. In the table there are around 470,000 distinct CDR3 sequences, 15% to 20% of which are singletons. The V end was cut by 0 bases, the J end by 1 base, with 10 bases between. There are 15 residues in the CDR3. Germline assignment: CDR1 SGHRS and CDR2 YFSETQ. The specimen was PBMCs or a T cell subset sorted from them (not recorded which). This clonotype originated in an adult woman who had mild COVID-19 (a few samples of this study predate the infection). Cell type and time point are not known. This sequence joins TRBV5-1 and TRBJ1-1; no reliable D call. CDR3 region: CASSLGLEGNTEAFF. As DNA, the CDR3 is TGCGCCAGCAGCTTGGGACTGGAGGGGAACACTGAAGCTTTCTTT.